This T cell receptor beta chain appears in the sequencing data of a study of cytomegalovirus exposure and HLA in healthy donors. Study results and limitations: In an earlier analysis, in roughly 600 donors, most V segments appeared productive either ~87% or ~30% of the time. A missense DCLRE1C variant was associated with V- and J-gene trimming of TCR beta chains in a later analysis, and an independent cohort replicated the association.

The primer mix had 60 Vbeta and 13 Jbeta primers. Method: immunoSEQ multiplex PCR; TCRdb's copy keeps in-frame clones and lacks some. The sample has approximately 170,000 clones, approximately 71% seen once. Germline lookup yields CDR1 SGHTA and CDR2 FQGNSA. V lost 1 base and J lost 4, with 16 bases in between. This CDR3 region has 16 residues. Note on this clone: Antigen specificity is unknown.

The material sequenced was PBMCs. This receptor was identified in a woman in her late teens or twenties in good health and CMV-seropositive. The chain recombines TRBV7-2 with TRBJ1-1; TRBD1 might be the D (6 bases). The CDR3 here is CASSLGGGHLFTEAFF. The CDR3 nucleotides are TGTGCCAGCAGCTTAGGGGGGGGACACTTGTTCACTGAAGCTTTCTTT.